Each of the 22 T cell receptor beta chains below was sequenced from the same sample in a study of neoadjuvant anti-PD-1 for oral cavity cancer. Described time point: after neoadjuvant nivolumab, at surgical resection. The protocol was immunoSEQ multiplex PCR, while the TCRdb copy is restricted to in-frame clones and leaves out a portion. The sample lists some 29,000 clones, almost 80% occurring once. Sequenced here: PBMCs, sampled after nivolumab (anti-PD-1) treatment. The receptor set was obtained from a person aged 35-79 years with oral cavity squamous cell carcinoma.

The V call is TRBV19, the J call TRBJ2-7, with 7 bases that match TRBD1. V shed 5 bases and J 7 bases; nucleotides not matched to a gene: 8. The CDR3 length is 13 residues. The germline V gene encodes CDR1 LNHDA and CDR2 SQIVND (reference sequence). The CDR3 DNA sequence: TGTGCCAGTAGTTCGAAGGGGGCTTGGGAGCAGTACTTC. It yields the protein CASSSKGAWEQYF.

This chain connects TRBV9 to TRBJ1-1; unclear D gene. Germline V gene lookup returns CDR1 SGDLS and CDR2 YYNGEE. V was clipped by 0 bases and J by 4 bases, with 13 bases between them. There are 15 residues in the CDR3. CDR3 in amino acids: CASSVGRTKTTEAFF. The CDR3 DNA reads TGTGCCAGCAGCGTAGGTCGCACGAAGACCACTGAAGCTTTCTTT.

The chain employs TRBV10-3 and TRBJ1-1, with 10 bases identical to TRBD1. From germline, CDR1 is ENHRY and CDR2 SYGVKD. The CDR3 runs to 12 residues. J was trimmed by 10 bases and V by 6 bases; bases with no gene match: 5. This CDR3 is CAIRGTGAGAFF. CDR3 nucleotide sequence: TGTGCCATCAGAGGGACAGGGGCGGGAGCTTTCTTT.

The chain is built from TRBV27 and TRBJ1-1, with a tentative D call TRBD1 (5 bases). The CDR3 length is 13 residues. The ends were cut back, 5 bases at V and 6 bases at J, with 13 bases in the middle. The germline CDR1 and CDR2 sequences are MNHEY and SMNVEV (reference sequence). CDR3 bases: TGTGCCAGCAGTACCACAGGAATCGCTGAAGCTTTCTTT. Translated, it gives CASSTTGIAEAFF.

The count of this clone is one. The chain recombines TRBV9 with TRBJ2-5; a possible D gene is TRBD1 (5 bases). CDR3 length: 15 residues. The V end lost 4 bases, the J end lost 5 bases, and 18 bases lay between the germline ends. Germline values: CDR1 SGDLS, CDR2 YYNGEE. CDR3 coding DNA: TGTGCCAGCAGCCCGAGCCAGGGCTTGGCGGAGACCCAGTACTTC. Its translation is CASSPSQGLAETQYF.

The chain employs TRBV15 and TRBJ1-6, with D hard to call. The CDR3 contains 15 residues. V shed 5 bases and J shed 2 bases, with 10 bases lying between them. The V gene's germline CDR1 is LNHNV and CDR2 YYDKDF (reference sequence). CDR3 region: CATSGQNPYNSPLHF. The CDR3 region has the DNA TGTGCCACCAGCGGGCAGAACCCCTATAATTCACCCCTCCACTTT. Variable domain in full (rest from reference TRBV15 and TRBJ1-6): DAMVIQNPRYQVTQFGKPVTLSCSQTLNHNVMYWYQQKSSQAPKLLFHYYDKDFNNEADTPDNFQSRRPNTSFCFLDIRSPGLGDTAMYLCATSGQNPYNSPLHFGNGTRLTVT.

The CDR3 DNA is TGCAGTGCTAGGGTCACAGATACGCAGTATTTT. This codes for CSARVTDTQYF. J is TRBJ2-3 and V is TRBV20-1; D remains unclear. The V end lost 3 bases, the J end lost 2 bases, and 3 bases lay between the germline ends. This CDR3 comprises 11 residues. Per the germline V gene, CDR1 is DFQATT and CDR2 is SNEGSKA (reference sequence).

The V gene is TRBV19, the J gene TRBJ2-7; TRBD1 matches at 9 bases. The CDR3 is 16 residues long. Germline CDR1 and CDR2: LNHDA and SQIVND (reference sequence). V lost 5 bases to trimming and J lost 2 bases; unmatched junction nucleotides: 10. DNA for the CDR3: TGTGCCAGTAGTTCGACCGGGACAGGGCATCCCTACGAGCAGTACTTC. Protein product: CASSSTGTGHPYEQYF.

The J gene is TRBJ1-3, the V gene TRBV11-2; D call uncertain. This CDR3 has 15 residues. Germline-derived CDR1 and CDR2 are SGHAT and FQNNGV. V lost 3 bases and J lost 2, with 11 bases in between. The CDR3 DNA reads TGTGCCAGCAGCTTTAATAAGCAGGCTGGAAACACCATATATTTT. Translation gives CASSFNKQAGNTIYF.

This sequence joins TRBV6-5 and TRBJ1-1; D may be TRBD1 (5 bases). Germline CDR1 reads MNHEY; CDR2 reads SVGAGI. Trimming left V 4 bases short and J 3 bases short, with 15 bases between. The length of the CDR3 is 15 residues. The CDR3 reads CASSSPTGGHTEAFF. CDR3 coding DNA: TGTGCCAGCAGTTCCCCAACGGGGGGACACACTGAAGCTTTCTTT.

This clone was detected a few times. The sample holds other DNA sequences that translate to the same CDR3. The chain recombines TRBV6-1 with TRBJ2-3; 11 positions match TRBD2. Trimming at V came to 2 bases and at J to 4 bases, leaving 2 bases not matched to a gene. CDR1 and CDR2 from the germline V gene are MNHNS and SASEGT. The CDR3 consists of 15 residues. The CDR3 loop is CASSELAGGPDTQYF. The CDR3 DNA reads as TGTGCCAGCAGTGAACTAGCGGGGGGTCCAGATACGCAGTATTTT.

This chain connects TRBV11-2 to TRBJ1-2; tentative D call: TRBD1 (5 bases). CDR1 and CDR2 (germline): SGHAT, FQNNGV. CDR3 length: 15 amino acids. The ends were cut back, 0 bases at V and 6 bases at J, with 14 bases in the middle. This CDR3 reads CASSLELGRSHGYTF. CDR3 in DNA: TGTGCCAGCAGCTTAGAGTTGGGGCGGTCTCATGGCTACACCTTC.

This clone was observed a handful of times. The chain uses TRBV7-9 and TRBJ1-5; D call uncertain. The length of the CDR3 is 14 residues. Between the trimmed V and J ends, which lost 4 bases and 2 bases, there was a span of 9 bases. Germline CDR1 reads SEHNR; CDR2 reads FQNEAQ (reference sequence). The CDR3 DNA follows: TGTGCCAGCAGCTCCGGTGGAGGCAATCAGCCCCAGCATTTT. It translates to CASSSGGGNQPQHF.

The V and J genes are TRBV7-8 and TRBJ1-1, with unresolved D. The V gene lost 5 bases and the J gene lost 2 bases, with 12 bases spanning the gap. This CDR3 region has 14 residues. Germline V gives CDR1 SGHVS, CDR2 FQNEAQ. Here the CDR3 reads CASSPQALNTEAFF. The CDR3 bases are TGTGCCAGCAGCCCCCAGGCACTAAACACTGAAGCTTTCTTT.

This chain uses TRBV29-1 with TRBJ1-1; 8 nucleotides match TRBD1. Unmatched junction bases numbered 4, after V lost 4 bases and J lost 6 bases. Germline V gene sequence: CDR1 SQVTM, CDR2 ANQGSEA. This CDR3 has 12 amino acids. For the CDR3, the DNA is TGCAGCGTTGGCTACAGGGGGGCTGAAGCTTTCTTT. Amino acid sequence: CSVGYRGAEAFF. Full variable domain (remainder filled in from reference TRBV29-1 and TRBJ1-1): SAVISQKPSRDICQRGTSLTIQCQVDSQVTMMFWYRQQPGQSLTLIATANQGSEATYESGFVIDKFPISRPNLTFSTLTVSNMSPEDSSIYLCSVGYRGAEAFFGQGTRLTVV.

The chain carries TRBV19 and TRBJ2-7; 8 nucleotides match TRBD2. Germline loops: CDR1 LNHDA, CDR2 SQIVND (reference sequence). The CDR3 length is 13 residues. V lost 8 bases and J lost 2; bases outside the gene matches: 5. CDR3: CASGDSGAYEQYF. The CDR3 DNA reads TGTGCCAGTGGCGATAGCGGGGCCTACGAGCAGTACTTC.

The rearrangement links TRBV30 to TRBJ2-7; D gene ambiguous. This CDR3 comprises 15 residues. Between the trimmed V and J ends, which lost 3 bases and 6 bases, there was a span of 21 bases. The germline CDR1 and CDR2 sequences are GTSNPN and SVGIG (reference sequence). CDR3 bases: TGTGCCTGGAGCCCCACCTCCCAGCCGGTCTTCGAGCAGTACTTC. Residues: CAWSPTSQPVFEQYF.

The chain carries TRBV18 and TRBJ1-6; a weak D match, TRBD1 (6 bases). The germline V gene has CDR1 KGHSH and CDR2 LQKENI. This CDR3 region has 14 residues. Trimming stripped 4 bases from V and 7 bases from J, with 11 bases between. CDR3 region: CASSRRTENSPLHF. DNA for the CDR3: TGTGCCAGCTCACGTAGGACAGAGAATTCACCCCTCCACTTT.

This clone was seen only once. The rearrangement joins TRBV28 to TRBJ2-7, with a weak D call TRBD1 (6 bases). Trimming took off 6 bases at V and 6 bases at J, with 15 bases between the two ends. In germline, CDR1 is MDHEN, CDR2 SYDVKM. The CDR3 loop spans 13 amino acids. CDR3 region: CASRDPTGSEQYF. CDR3 DNA: TGTGCCAGCAGGGATCCCACAGGGTCCGAGCAGTACTTC.

The chain joins TRBV11-3 to TRBJ2-3; 8 bases map to TRBD2. Looked up from germline, CDR1 is SGHNT and CDR2 is YENEEA. Trimming cost V 0 bases and J 3 bases; bases outside gene matches: 2. This CDR3 is 15 amino acids long. The DNA for the CDR3 is TGTGCCAGCAGCTTAGAGAGCGGGGGAACAGATACGCAGTATTTT. This codes for CASSLESGGTDTQYF. The full variable domain, rest sourced from reference TRBV11-3 and TRBJ2-3, is EAGVVQSPRYKIIEKKQPVAFWCNPISGHNTLYWYLQNLGQGPELLIRYENEEAVDDSQLPKDRFSAERLKGVDSTLKIQPAELGDSAVYLCASSLESGGTDTQYFGPGTRLTVL.

The chain has TRBV11-1 and TRBJ1-2, with a weak D call TRBD1 (5 bases). V lost 1 base and J 2 bases, leaving 14 bases between the germline ends. Germline V gene sequence: CDR1 SGHAT, CDR2 FQDESV (reference sequence). The CDR3 length is 16 residues. CDR3: CASSLGGQRGNYGYTF. CDR3 coding DNA: TGTGCCAGCAGCTTAGGGGGCCAAAGGGGCAACTATGGCTACACCTTC.

This chain links TRBV27 with TRBJ2-5; TRBD2 matches 10 bases. Germline lookup yields CDR1 MNHEY and CDR2 SMNVEV (reference sequence). V was clipped by 3 bases and J by 2 bases; unmatched bases: 3. This CDR3 spans 15 amino acids. The CDR3 loop reads CASSFASGGQETQYF. The CDR3 bases are TGTGCCAGCAGTTTCGCTAGCGGGGGACAAGAGACCCAGTACTTC.